Each of the 6 T cell receptor beta chains below was sequenced from the same sample in a study of blood T cell repertoires in COVID-19 (TCRdb year 2020). The library was made by the immunoSEQ multiplex PCR assay. Held by TCRdb, this immuneACCESS table contains in-frame sequences only and omits some clones. Under half of the omission traces to an unresolved V gene where checked; the cause of the rest is unknown. The sample profile shows approximately 170,000 clones; around 80% of them were found once. Jointly, the top ten make up around 10% of the sample. What was sequenced was peripheral blood. These receptor sequences come from a man aged 55 to 69 with active or convalescent COVID-19.

This chain uses TRBV18 with TRBJ2-1; 9 nucleotides line up with TRBD2. From germline, CDR1 is KGHSH and CDR2 LQKENI. V was pared by 0 bases and J by 9 bases, with 6 bases of the junction left unmatched. This CDR3 is built from 15 residues. The CDR3 DNA reads TGTGCCAGCTCACCACCTGTTAGCGGGAGTGCTGAGCAGTTCTTC. It translates to CASSPPVSGSAEQFF.

The chain has TRBV5-1 and TRBJ1-2, with 8 bases aligning to TRBD1. Losses at the gene ends were 1 base for V and 4 bases for J; bases not matched to a gene: 9. The CDR3 covers 16 residues. Germline CDR1 and CDR2: SGHRS and YFSETQ. The CDR3 spells CASSLSTAGGAYGYTF. CDR3 bases: TGCGCCAGCAGCTTGAGTACGGCAGGGGGCGCCTATGGCTACACCTTC.

This clone was picked up a small number of times. The chain is built from TRBV6-1 and TRBJ2-1; D possibly corresponds to TRBD1 (6 bases). CDR3 length: 15 residues. V was pared by 2 bases and J by 5 bases, with 13 bases between. Germline V gene lookup returns CDR1 MNHNS and CDR2 SASEGT. This chain's CDR3 is CASSETRGGNNEQFF. The CDR3 region has the DNA TGTGCCAGCAGTGAAACCAGGGGCGGTAACAATGAGCAGTTCTTC.

This chain uses TRBV4-1 with TRBJ1-4; D is possibly TRBD1 (5 bases). The germline V gene has CDR1 MGHRA and CDR2 YSYEKL. V was trimmed by 2 bases and J by 7 bases, leaving 17 bases between them. The CDR3 runs to 16 residues. The CDR3 sequence: CASSQRPDRSGEKLFF. The CDR3, as DNA: TGCGCCAGCAGCCAACGCCCCGACAGATCCGGTGAAAAACTGTTTTTT.

This clone was seen a few times. The chain combines TRBV6-5 with TRBJ1-6; D is undetermined. CDR3 length: 14 amino acids. Germline-derived CDR1 and CDR2 are MNHEY and SVGAGI. The V and J ends lost 2 bases and 10 bases respectively, with 12 bases between them. CDR3 nucleotides: TGTGCCAGCAGTTACGGGGAGGGAGGATCACCCCTCCACTTT. Translated, it gives CASSYGEGGSPLHF.

There are a few counts of this clone. The CDR3 spells CASSPLASGRTDTQYF. CDR3 coding DNA: TGTGCCAGCTCACCATTGGCCAGCGGGAGGACAGATACGCAGTATTTT. The genes are TRBV18 and TRBJ2-3; 9 nucleotides line up with TRBD2. The CDR3 totals 16 residues. CDR1 and CDR2 from the germline V gene are KGHSH and LQKENI. V was pared by 2 bases and J by 3 bases, with 6 bases of the junction left unmatched. Based on the CDR3 plus reference TRBV18 and TRBJ2-3, the full variable domain is NAGVMQNPRHLVRRRGQEARLRCSPMKGHSHVYWYRQLPEEGLKFMVYLQKENIIDESGMPKERFSAEFPKEGPSILRIQQVVRGDSAAYFCASSPLASGRTDTQYFGPGTRLTVL.